The TCR beta chain under discussion was sequenced for a study of blood T cell repertoires in COVID-19. Overall study: Spain, Italy and the United States supplied samples that represented acute and convalescent COVID-19.

It was during active infection that Seattle patients were enrolled and then longitudinally followed. In the study's own analysis: Reference gene primer amplification in the assay estimated nucleated cell counts. The method was immunoSEQ multiplex PCR; TCRdb's version includes in-frame clones alone and lacks a portion of them. For V, J and clone size, that table is used; D and trimming come from the DNA. This sample has about 56,000 clones, with roughly nine tenths found just once. Material for sequencing was peripheral blood. This clonotype originated in a woman aged 60-70 years with COVID-19, enrolled during active disease.

CDR3 sequence reads: CASRGQGAAGELFF. CDR3 nucleotides: TGTGCCAGCAGGGGACAGGGGGCCGCCGGGGAGCTGTTTTTT. This chain joins TRBV6-6 and TRBJ2-2, with TRBD1 identical over 12 bases. The germline V gene has CDR1 MNHNY and CDR2 SVGAGI (reference sequence). This CDR3 is 14 amino acids long. V dropped 6 bases and J dropped 6; count of bases not matched to a gene: 2.